Detailed here is one TCR beta chain. No antigen is known for it. Assay: immunoSEQ multiplex PCR; the TCRdb copy retains only in-frame clones and omits some. Counted here are some 120,000 clones, roughly 88% occurring once; the ten biggest clones make up 4.5% to 6%. V was pared by 2 bases and J by 1 base, with 9 bases of the junction left unmatched. Germline CDR1 and CDR2: SGHRS and YFSETQ. The CDR3 consists of 18 residues. The entry originates in a study of T cell responses to AZD1222 COVID-19 vaccine. Study-wide results and limits: Donor demographics were predominantly white British with a female majority; clonal diversity may be underestimated.

The sample in question was peripheral blood, obtained on day 0 of AZD1222 vaccination. The receptor comes from an adult in good health. The chain employs TRBV5-1 and TRBJ2-6; TRBD2 aligns across 7 bases. This CDR3 reads CASSFQGGVFSGANVLTF. The CDR3 DNA reads as TGCGCCAGCAGCTTCCAGGGAGGGGTTTTTTCTGGGGCCAACGTCCTGACTTTC.